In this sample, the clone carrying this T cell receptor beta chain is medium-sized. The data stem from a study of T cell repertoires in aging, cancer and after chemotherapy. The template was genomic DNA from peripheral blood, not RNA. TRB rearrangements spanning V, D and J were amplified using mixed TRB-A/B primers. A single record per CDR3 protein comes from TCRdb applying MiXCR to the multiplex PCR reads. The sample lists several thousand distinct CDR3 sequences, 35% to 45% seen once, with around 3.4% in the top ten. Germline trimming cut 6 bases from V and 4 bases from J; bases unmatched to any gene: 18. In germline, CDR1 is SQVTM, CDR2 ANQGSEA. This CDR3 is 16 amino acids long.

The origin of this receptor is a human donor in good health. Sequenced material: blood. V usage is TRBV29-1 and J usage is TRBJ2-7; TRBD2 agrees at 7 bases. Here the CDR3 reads CSVVVVGLAELYEQYF. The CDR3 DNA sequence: TGCAGCGTCGTCGTCGTTGGTCTAGCGGAACTATACGAGCAGTACTTC.